These 5 T cell receptor beta chains originate from one sample sequenced in a study of T cell changes during pregnancy in multiple sclerosis. The method was immunoSEQ multiplex PCR; TCRdb's version includes in-frame clones alone and lacks a portion of them. The sample consists of about 100,000 clones, 92% of them appearing once. The source material was peripheral blood, sampled after pregnancy. The origin of the receptors is a female donor with multiple sclerosis, enrolled in a pregnancy study.

V usage is TRBV18 and J usage is TRBJ1-2; 11 nucleotides line up with TRBD1. Germline CDR1 is KGHSH and CDR2 is LQKENI. This CDR3 has 16 residues. V lost 4 bases and J lost 2; bases outside the gene matches: 6. The CDR3 loop reads CASSLDRGQGNYGYTF. Here the CDR3 DNA reads TGTGCCAGCTCACTGGACAGGGGGCAAGGGAACTATGGCTACACCTTC. Complete variable domain (other parts from reference TRBV18 and TRBJ1-2): NAGVMQNPRHLVRRRGQEARLRCSPMKGHSHVYWYRQLPEEGLKFMVYLQKENIIDESGMPKERFSAEFPKEGPSILRIQQVVRGDSAAYFCASSLDRGQGNYGYTFGSGTRLTVV.

V is TRBV29-1 and J is TRBJ2-7, with 12 positions matching TRBD1. The germline gives CDR1 SQVTM, CDR2 ANQGSEA. The CDR3 is 13 amino acids. After removal of 5 bases from V and 5 bases from J, the junction contained 4 bases not matched to a gene. The CDR3 here is CSVTGTGGDEQYF. In nucleotides, the CDR3 is TGCAGCGTTACCGGGACAGGGGGCGACGAGCAGTACTTC.

The CDR3 DNA reads TGTGCCAGCAGCTCCCCGAGGGTTGGAGGCAATCAGCCCCAGCATTTT. As protein: CASSSPRVGGNQPQHF. The gene calls are TRBV28 and TRBJ1-5; no clear D gene. V was pared by 6 bases and J by 2 bases, with 17 bases between. Germline lookup yields CDR1 MDHEN and CDR2 SYDVKM. The CDR3 extends over 16 amino acids.

The gene calls are TRBV2 and TRBJ1-2, with D hard to call. Between the trimmed V and J ends, which lost 7 bases and 4 bases, there was a span of 10 bases. Germline V lookup: CDR1 SNHLY, CDR2 FYNNEI. CDR3 length equals 12 residues. CDR3 residues: CASKEQVYGYTF. CDR3 coding DNA: TGTGCCAGCAAGGAGCAAGTCTATGGCTACACCTTC.

CDR3 loop: CASLTGPGNTIYF. As DNA, the CDR3 is TGTGCCAGCCTGACAGGCCCTGGAAACACCATATATTTT. The V and J genes are TRBV6-6 and TRBJ1-3; maybe TRBD1 (6 bases). The germline V gene has CDR1 MNHNY and CDR2 SVGAGI (reference sequence). The CDR3 has 13 residues. V gave up 8 bases and J gave up 2 bases, with 10 bases separating them.